Listed below are T cell receptor beta chains from one sample, sequenced in a study of Graves' ophthalmopathy and Graves' hyperthyroidism. TCRdb independently ran MiXCR on the multiplex PCR reads; one entry per CDR3 protein. The table includes hundreds of thousands of distinct CDR3 sequences, 20% to 25% detected once. Material for sequencing was peripheral blood. These receptors came from a woman under 30 with stable Graves' hyperthyroidism. Some clones in this sample may be carry-over from other donors' samples. The CDR3 runs from the conserved cysteine through the conserved F or W. D genes are given only for firm matches. Expanded clones get a size class; other rows say once, few or many, or leave the size out.

v_gene,j_gene,d_gene,abundance,CDR3aa,CDR3nt
TRBV12-5,TRBJ2-7,TRBD1,many,CASGSRQGYEQYF,TGTGCTAGTGGTTCGCGACAGGGGTACGAGCAGTACTTC
TRBV12-3/TRBV12-4,TRBJ1-5,.,.,CASSLGTSGGNQPQHF,TGTGCCAGCAGCCTTGGGACTTCAGGAGGCAATCAGCCCCAGCATTTT
TRBV6-1,TRBJ2-7,TRBD1,.,CASSGTGFHEQYF,TGTGCCAGCAGTGGGACAGGGTTCCACGAGCAGTACTTC
TRBV29-1,TRBJ2-2,.,few,CSVRGGTTNTGELFF,TGCAGCGTTAGAGGGGGGACGACGAACACCGGGGAGCTGTTTTTT
TRBV12-3/TRBV12-4,TRBJ2-1,TRBD2,many,CASSTLRTSSEQFF,TGTGCCAGCAGTACCCTCAGGACTAGCAGTGAGCAGTTCTTC
TRBV28,TRBJ1-1,.,many,CASSFLGTEAFF,TGTGCCAGCAGTTTTCTCGGCACTGAAGCTTTCTTT
TRBV12-3/TRBV12-4,TRBJ1-2,.,.,CASSPSWLGGGYTF,TGTGCCAGCAGTCCTTCTTGGCTAGGTGGTGGCTACACCTTC
TRBV4-1,TRBJ2-7,.,.,CASSQRGLAGHEQYF,TGCGCCAGCAGCCAGAGGGGGCTAGCGGGCCACGAGCAGTACTTC
TRBV6-2/TRBV6-3,TRBJ1-2,.,.,CASSWGEGSGYTF,TGTGCCAGCAGTTGGGGTGAGGGGAGCGGCTACACCTTC
TRBV27,TRBJ1-2,.,.,CASSHQSKSGYYGYTF,TGTGCCAGCAGCCATCAATCAAAGTCAGGATACTATGGCTACACCTTC
TRBV9,TRBJ1-1,.,few,CASNPFGGLNTEAFF,TGTGCCAGCAACCCATTCGGAGGTCTGAACACTGAAGCTTTCTTT
TRBV9,TRBJ1-5,TRBD1,many,CASSGDSASNQPQHF,TGTGCCAGCAGCGGGGACAGCGCTAGCAATCAGCCCCAGCATTTT
TRBV30,TRBJ1-6,.,few,CAWSQGTVNSPLHF,TGTGCCTGGAGTCAGGGGACCGTTAATTCACCCCTCCACTTT
TRBV18,TRBJ1-2,TRBD1,.,CASSPLPLTGVLYGYTF,TGTGCCAGCTCACCACTTCCCCTGACAGGGGTCCTGTATGGCTACACCTTC
TRBV6-1,TRBJ2-7,.,many,CASSEIQREQYF,TGTGCCAGCAGTGAAATCCAGCGCGAGCAGTACTTC
TRBV7-2,TRBJ2-5,TRBD2,many,CASSFGRGSGETQYF,TGTGCCAGCAGCTTCGGGCGCGGGAGTGGAGAGACCCAGTACTTC
TRBV2,TRBJ2-5,TRBD1,.,CASRRDRRETQYF,TGTGCCAGCAGGCGGGACAGGCGGGAGACCCAGTACTTC
TRBV28,TRBJ2-7,.,many,CASSKPKPSYEQYF,TGTGCCAGCAGTAAGCCTAAGCCAAGCTACGAGCAGTACTTC
TRBV29-1,TRBJ1-1,.,few,CSVSSLNTEAFF,TGCAGCGTTTCATCGCTGAACACTGAAGCTTTCTTT
TRBV19,TRBJ1-1,TRBD1,few,CASSIPTGWNSEAFF,TGTGCCAGTAGTATACCGACAGGGTGGAACTCTGAAGCTTTCTTT
TRBV5-6,TRBJ2-2,.,few,CASSLGGYAGELFF,TGTGCCAGCAGCTTGGGCGGGTATGCCGGGGAGCTGTTTTTT
TRBV6-1,TRBJ1-6,.,many,CASSASYRGNSPLHF,TGTGCCAGCAGTGCCAGCTATAGGGGGAATTCACCCCTCCACTTT
TRBV6-1,TRBJ2-5,TRBD1,many,CASSPRTGKETQYF,TGTGCCAGCAGTCCCAGGACAGGAAAAGAGACCCAGTACTTC
TRBV30,TRBJ1-1,.,many,CAWSLPGHNTEAFF,TGTGCCTGGAGTCTTCCGGGCCACAACACTGAAGCTTTCTTT
TRBV20-1,TRBJ2-5,.,many,CSASGLRQETQYF,TGCAGTGCTAGTGGACTCCGGCAAGAGACCCAGTACTTC
TRBV4-1,TRBJ1-2,TRBD1,many,CASSQAEGQGPHYGYTF,TGCGCCAGCAGCCAAGCAGAAGGACAGGGGCCACACTATGGCTACACCTTC
TRBV6-6,TRBJ1-1,.,many,CASTFQGNTEAFF,TGTGCCAGCACCTTTCAGGGGAACACTGAAGCTTTCTTT
TRBV27,TRBJ2-7,.,many,CASAGTFTYEQYF,TGTGCCAGTGCCGGGACTTTTACCTACGAGCAGTACTTC
TRBV10-3,TRBJ2-7,.,many,CAISAPTASSSYEQYF,TGTGCCATCAGTGCACCGACAGCCTCCAGCTCCTACGAGCAGTACTTC
TRBV7-2,TRBJ2-7,TRBD1,.,CASSLAWDSYEQYF,TGTGCCAGCAGCTTAGCTTGGGACAGCTACGAGCAGTACTTC
TRBV6-1,TRBJ2-5,.,many,CASSEPSGGGGETQYF,TGTGCCAGCAGCGAACCCTCCGGGGGTGGGGGTGAGACCCAGTACTTC
TRBV5-1,TRBJ2-7,TRBD1,many,CASSLGDRMTYEQYF,TGCGCCAGCAGCTTGGGGGACAGGATGACCTACGAGCAGTACTTC
TRBV27,TRBJ1-1,.,few,CASSFQGYNTEAFF,TGTGCCAGCAGTTTCCAAGGCTATAACACTGAAGCTTTCTTT
TRBV6-1,TRBJ1-1,.,many,CASRPPANTEAFF,TGTGCCAGCAGGCCTCCAGCCAACACTGAAGCTTTCTTT
TRBV20-1,TRBJ2-7,.,many,CSATYNSGEQYF,TGCAGTGCTACGTACAACAGCGGGGAGCAGTACTTC
TRBV12-3/TRBV12-4,TRBJ2-7,.,many,CASSQDIIYEQYF,TGTGCCAGCAGCCAAGACATAATCTACGAGCAGTACTTC
TRBV5-1,TRBJ1-1,.,many,CASSFGGEYTEAFF,TGCGCCAGCAGCTTCGGAGGAGAGTACACTGAAGCTTTCTTT
TRBV19,TRBJ2-2,.,.,CASKISGAGTGELFF,TGTGCCAGTAAGATTTCGGGGGCCGGGACCGGGGAGCTGTTTTTT
TRBV2,TRBJ1-6,.,.,CASSDGGGSNSPLHF,TGTGCCAGCAGTGACGGAGGAGGTTCTAATTCACCCCTCCACTTT
TRBV5-1,TRBJ1-1,TRBD1,many,CASSRGQGSTEAFF,TGCGCCAGCAGCCGGGGACAGGGAAGCACTGAAGCTTTCTTT